A selection of T cell receptor beta chains follows, all from one sample in a study of cytomegalovirus exposure and HLA in healthy donors. Assay used: immunoSEQ multiplex PCR; TCRdb lists only in-frame clones, some missing. The data contain 75,000 to 95,000 clones, about three quarters of them seen just once; the ten biggest clones take up around 4%. The specimen sequenced was PBMCs. These receptors all stem from a male donor in good health and CMV-seropositive. CDR3s include the opening cysteine and the closing phenylalanine or tryptophan. A D gene is named only where the DNA matches it firmly. Part of the rows lack a size; the others show once, few, many or a class for expanded clones.

TRBD1,13,TRBJ1-1,few,TRBV6-5,TGTGCCAGCAGTTTGACAGGGGACACTGAAGCTTTCTTT,CASSLTGDTEAFF
TRBD1,14,TRBJ2-7,NA,TRBV5-4,TGTGCCAGCAGTCCCCGGACAGGGACCTACGAGCAGTACTTC,CASSPRTGTYEQYF
NA,14,TRBJ2-6,few,TRBV5-8,TGTGCCAGCTTGTGGCAGGCTGGGGCCAACGTCCTGACTTTC,CASLWQAGANVLTF
TRBD1,14,TRBJ2-1,NA,TRBV7-9,TGTGCCAGCAGCCCGGACAGGGCGGTAGATGAGCAGTTCTTC,CASSPDRAVDEQFF
TRBD1,15,TRBJ2-5,NA,TRBV27,TGTGCCAGCAGTTTAGTGGCAGGGGGAGAAGAGACCCAGTACTTC,CASSLVAGGEETQYF
NA,15,TRBJ2-3,NA,TRBV6-5,TGTGCCAGCAGTTTGAGCGGAGCCTCCACAGATACGCAGTATTTT,CASSLSGASTDTQYF
NA,11,TRBJ2-7,NA,TRBV6-6,TGTGCCAGCAGTTACTCGAGGGAGCAGTACTTC,CASSYSREQYF
TRBD2,16,TRBJ2-3,NA,TRBV9,TGTGCCAGCAGCGTAGGTACTAGCGGATACACAGATACGCAGTATTTT,CASSVGTSGYTDTQYF
NA,17,TRBJ2-1,NA,TRBV15,TGTGCCACCAGCCATAAACAACGCCCCAGCTCCTACAATGAGCAGTTCTTC,CATSHKQRPSSYNEQFF
NA,13,TRBJ1-5,NA,TRBV10-1,TGCGCCAGCAGTGAAGCCGGGGGAACCCCCCAGCATTTT,CASSEAGGTPQHF
TRBD1,16,TRBJ2-3,NA,TRBV4-1,TGCGCCAGCGGCCAAGGGCCGGGACAGGGCACAGATACGCAGTATTTT,CASGQGPGQGTDTQYF
TRBD1,15,TRBJ1-6,NA,TRBV9,TGTGCCAGCAGCGCAGGGACAGGGGCTAATTCACCCCTCCACTTT,CASSAGTGANSPLHF
TRBD2,15,TRBJ2-7,NA,TRBV27,TGTGCCAGCAGTTTTGCGGGCGGGAGTGGAAACGAGCAGTACTTC,CASSFAGGSGNEQYF
TRBD1,14,TRBJ2-5,NA,TRBV7-9,TGTGCCAGCAGCTCAGGGACAGGAGGGGGGACCCAGTACTTC,CASSSGTGGGTQYF
TRBD1,13,TRBJ1-1,few,TRBV19,TGTGCCAGTCGACGGGACAGGAACACTGAAGCTTTCTTT,CASRRDRNTEAFF
NA,15,TRBJ1-1,NA,TRBV5-1,TGCGCCAGCAGCTTGGCGGGGTTGGGGAACACTGAAGCTTTCTTT,CASSLAGLGNTEAFF
NA,13,TRBJ2-7,once,TRBV28,TGTGCCAGCAGTTTATCCCCCCTCTACGAGCAGTACTTC,CASSLSPLYEQYF
NA,13,TRBJ2-1,NA,TRBV28,TGTGCCAGCAGTTTCCCTCGACAGATAGAGCAGTTCTTC,CASSFPRQIEQFF
NA,15,TRBJ2-7,NA,TRBV28,TGTGCCAGCAGGCCTACAGGGCTAAGCTCCTACGAGCAGTACTTC,CASRPTGLSSYEQYF